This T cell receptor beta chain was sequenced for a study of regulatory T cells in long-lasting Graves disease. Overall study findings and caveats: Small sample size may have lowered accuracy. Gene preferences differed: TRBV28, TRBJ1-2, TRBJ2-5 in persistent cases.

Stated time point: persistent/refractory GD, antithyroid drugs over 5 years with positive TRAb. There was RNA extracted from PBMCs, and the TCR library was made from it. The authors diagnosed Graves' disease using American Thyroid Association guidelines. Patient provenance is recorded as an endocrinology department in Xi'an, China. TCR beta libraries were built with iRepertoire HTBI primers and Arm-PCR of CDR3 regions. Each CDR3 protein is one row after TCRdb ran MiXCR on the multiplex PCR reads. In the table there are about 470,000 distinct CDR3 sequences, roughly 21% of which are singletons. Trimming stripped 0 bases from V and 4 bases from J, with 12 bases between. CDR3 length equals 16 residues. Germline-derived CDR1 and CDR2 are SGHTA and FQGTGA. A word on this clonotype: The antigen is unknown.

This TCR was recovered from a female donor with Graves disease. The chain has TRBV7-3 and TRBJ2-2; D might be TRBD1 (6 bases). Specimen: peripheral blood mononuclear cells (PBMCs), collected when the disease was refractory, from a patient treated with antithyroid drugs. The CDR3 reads CASSLTTGRTTGELFF. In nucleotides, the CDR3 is TGTGCCAGCAGCTTAACGACAGGACGGACCACCGGGGAGCTGTTTTTT.